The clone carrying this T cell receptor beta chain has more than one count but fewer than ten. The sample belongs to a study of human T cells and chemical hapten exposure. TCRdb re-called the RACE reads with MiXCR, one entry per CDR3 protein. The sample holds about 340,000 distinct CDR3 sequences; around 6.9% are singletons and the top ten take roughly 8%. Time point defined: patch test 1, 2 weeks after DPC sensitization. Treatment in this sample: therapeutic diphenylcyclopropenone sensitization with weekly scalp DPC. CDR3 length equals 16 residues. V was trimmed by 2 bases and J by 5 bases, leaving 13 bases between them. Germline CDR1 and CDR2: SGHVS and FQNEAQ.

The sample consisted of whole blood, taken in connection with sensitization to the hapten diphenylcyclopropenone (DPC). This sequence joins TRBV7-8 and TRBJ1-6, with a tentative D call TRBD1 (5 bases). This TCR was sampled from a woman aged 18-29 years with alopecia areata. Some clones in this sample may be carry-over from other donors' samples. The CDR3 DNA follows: TGTGCCAGCAGCTTAATAGGGAGGGGAAATAATTCACCCCTCCACTTT. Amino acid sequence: CASSLIGRGNNSPLHF.